A selection of T cell receptor beta chains follows, all from one sample in a study of blood T cells in healthy people across ages. TCRdb re-called the 5' RACE reads through MiXCR, storing one row per CDR3 protein. Seen here are about 1.6 million distinct CDR3 sequences, around 36% observed once, and the top ten hold 11%. Sample: blood. The receptors originated from a woman in her thirties in good health. CDR3s include the opening cysteine and the closing phenylalanine or tryptophan. Fields, in order: CDR3 protein, CDR3 DNA, D gene, clone size, V gene, J gene. A D gene is named only where the DNA matches it firmly. The size of a clone is reported for some rows only, either as once, few or many, or as a class for expanded clones.

CDR3aa: CASSYVAGDEQYF; CDR3nt: TGTGCCAGCAGTTACGTGGCAGGGGACGAGCAGTACTTC; d_gene: .; abundance: .; v_gene: TRBV6-2/TRBV6-3; j_gene: TRBJ2-7
CDR3aa: CSARQLAGVDTQYF; CDR3nt: TGCAGTGCTAGGCAACTAGCGGGAGTAGATACGCAGTATTTT; d_gene: TRBD2; abundance: few; v_gene: TRBV20-1; j_gene: TRBJ2-3
CDR3aa: CASSADRDSAFF; CDR3nt: TGTGCCAGCAGCGCGGACAGGGATTCGGCTTTCTTT; d_gene: TRBD1; abundance: .; v_gene: TRBV7-9; j_gene: TRBJ1-1
CDR3aa: CASRAGAPYNEQFF; CDR3nt: TGTGCCAGCAGAGCGGGGGCCCCCTACAATGAGCAGTTCTTC; d_gene: TRBD2; abundance: few; v_gene: TRBV2; j_gene: TRBJ2-1
CDR3aa: CSVTGQGDNQPQHF; CDR3nt: TGCAGTGTTACGGGACAGGGGGATAATCAGCCCCAGCATTTT; d_gene: TRBD1; abundance: few; v_gene: TRBV20-1; j_gene: TRBJ1-5
CDR3aa: CASSTPLSAFYNEQFF; CDR3nt: TGCGCCAGCAGCACCCCCCTATCGGCCTTTTACAATGAGCAGTTCTTC; d_gene: .; abundance: few; v_gene: TRBV5-1; j_gene: TRBJ2-1
CDR3aa: CASLGAPARYYGYTF; CDR3nt: TGTGCCAGCCTAGGGGCGCCGGCTCGGTATTATGGCTACACCTTC; d_gene: .; abundance: .; v_gene: TRBV7-2; j_gene: TRBJ1-2
CDR3aa: CAWSVNSFPNQPQHF; CDR3nt: TGTGCCTGGAGTGTGAACAGCTTCCCTAATCAGCCCCAGCATTTT; d_gene: .; abundance: .; v_gene: TRBV30; j_gene: TRBJ1-5
CDR3aa: CSASSRPAQPQHF; CDR3nt: TGCAGTGCTAGCTCCCGGCCAGCCCAGCCCCAGCATTTT; d_gene: .; abundance: .; v_gene: TRBV20-1; j_gene: TRBJ1-5
CDR3aa: CASSQAPPRAALAGGQETQYF; CDR3nt: TGCGCCAGCAGCCAAGCCCCCCCGCGAGCAGCGTTAGCGGGAGGGCAAGAGACCCAGTACTTC; d_gene: TRBD2; abundance: .; v_gene: TRBV4-1; j_gene: TRBJ2-5
CDR3aa: CSASPQAAYNEQFF; CDR3nt: TGCAGTGCTAGTCCCCAGGCGGCCTACAATGAGCAGTTCTTC; d_gene: .; abundance: .; v_gene: TRBV20-1; j_gene: TRBJ2-1
CDR3aa: CASQGQGAYEQYF; CDR3nt: TGTGCCAGCCAGGGACAGGGGGCCTACGAGCAGTACTTC; d_gene: TRBD1; abundance: many; v_gene: TRBV11-1; j_gene: TRBJ2-7
CDR3aa: CASSPPSGDSYNEQFF; CDR3nt: TGTGCCAGCAGCCCCCCTAGCGGGGACTCCTACAATGAGCAGTTCTTC; d_gene: TRBD2; abundance: .; v_gene: TRBV7-9; j_gene: TRBJ2-1
CDR3aa: CASSLQGNSPLHF; CDR3nt: TGTGCCAGCAGCTTACAGGGAAATTCACCCCTCCACTTT; d_gene: .; abundance: many; v_gene: TRBV12-3/TRBV12-4; j_gene: TRBJ1-6
CDR3aa: CASNSGSETQYF; CDR3nt: TGCGCCAGCAATTCGGGCAGTGAGACCCAGTACTTC; d_gene: .; abundance: .; v_gene: TRBV5-1; j_gene: TRBJ2-5
CDR3aa: CASSVTSGDLYEQYF; CDR3nt: TGCGCCAGCAGCGTGACTAGCGGGGACCTCTACGAGCAGTACTTC; d_gene: TRBD2; abundance: .; v_gene: TRBV5-1; j_gene: TRBJ2-7
CDR3aa: CACTDRGGEANYGYTF; CDR3nt: TGTGCCTGCACCGATCGGGGGGGTGAGGCTAACTATGGCTACACCTTC; d_gene: .; abundance: .; v_gene: TRBV6-2/TRBV6-3; j_gene: TRBJ1-2
CDR3aa: CAGSYGGASTDTQYF; CDR3nt: TGTGCCGGCAGTTACGGGGGGGCGAGCACAGATACGCAGTATTTT; d_gene: TRBD2; abundance: .; v_gene: TRBV6-5; j_gene: TRBJ2-3
CDR3aa: CASSGGERGGSYNEQFF; CDR3nt: TGTGCCAGCAGCGGCGGGGAACGCGGGGGGTCCTACAATGAGCAGTTCTTC; d_gene: TRBD2; abundance: .; v_gene: TRBV9; j_gene: TRBJ2-1
CDR3aa: CASRPLREWSYGYTF; CDR3nt: TGTGCCAGCAGACCCCTCAGGGAGTGGAGCTATGGCTACACCTTC; d_gene: .; abundance: .; v_gene: TRBV6-5; j_gene: TRBJ1-2
CDR3aa: CASSHIGDALDQQYF; CDR3nt: TGCGCCAGCAGCCACATAGGGGACGCCCTGGACCAGCAGTACTTC; d_gene: .; abundance: .; v_gene: TRBV5-1; j_gene: TRBJ2-7
CDR3aa: CSATRGGVGYTF; CDR3nt: TGCAGCGCCACACGGGGAGGGGTCGGCTACACCTTC; d_gene: .; abundance: .; v_gene: TRBV29-1; j_gene: TRBJ1-2
CDR3aa: CASSVTWGGNQPQHF; CDR3nt: TGTGCCAGCAGCGTTACCTGGGGCGGCAATCAGCCCCAGCATTTT; d_gene: .; abundance: .; v_gene: TRBV6-5; j_gene: TRBJ1-5
CDR3aa: CASSPGLAGSLTHRETQYF; CDR3nt: TGTGCCAGCAGTCCCGGACTAGCGGGGTCATTGACTCATAGAGAGACCCAGTACTTC; d_gene: TRBD2; abundance: .; v_gene: TRBV6-1; j_gene: TRBJ2-5
CDR3aa: CASSIGQSTEAFF; CDR3nt: TGTGCCAGCAGCATTGGACAGAGCACTGAAGCTTTCTTT; d_gene: .; abundance: .; v_gene: TRBV9; j_gene: TRBJ1-1
CDR3aa: CSASGRLHNEQFF; CDR3nt: TGCAGTGCTAGCGGGAGGCTCCACAATGAGCAGTTCTTC; d_gene: TRBD2; abundance: .; v_gene: TRBV20-1; j_gene: TRBJ2-1
CDR3aa: CASSTPVPETQYF; CDR3nt: TGTGCCAGCAGTACCCCGGTCCCAGAGACCCAGTACTTC; d_gene: .; abundance: .; v_gene: TRBV28; j_gene: TRBJ2-5